Listed below are T cell receptor beta chains from one sample, sequenced in a study of T cell responses to AZD1222 COVID-19 vaccine. Clones were sequenced by immunoSEQ multiplex PCR, and TCRdb holds only the in-frame ones, with some missing. Of 120,000 or so clones listed, around 83% are singletons. The starting material was peripheral blood, obtained 28 days after the second AZD1222 dose. These receptors all come from an adult who received the AZD1222 COVID-19 vaccine. The CDR3 runs from the conserved cysteine through the conserved F or W. Each record gives: J gene, clone size, V gene, D gene, CDR3 DNA, CDR3 protein. D genes are given only for firm matches. The size field is filled for only some rows; it gives once, few, many or a size class.

TRBJ1-1,NA,TRBV19,NA,TGTGCCAGTAGTAAAGACAGAGCGAACACTGAAGCTTTCTTT,CASSKDRANTEAFF
TRBJ1-5,NA,TRBV6-2/TRBV6-3,NA,TGTGCCAGCAGTAAGTCGTGGGGTGGCAATCAGCCCCAGCATTTT,CASSKSWGGNQPQHF
TRBJ1-2,NA,TRBV28,NA,TGTGCCAGCAGTTTATATGCGGGGGGCTATGGCTACACCTTC,CASSLYAGGYGYTF
TRBJ2-3,NA,TRBV5-1,TRBD2,TGCGCCAGCGGGGCTAGCGGGGGCACAGATACGCAGTATTTT,CASGASGGTDTQYF
TRBJ2-6,many,TRBV21-1,NA,TGTGCCAGCAGCAGCGGGCCTACAACCTCTGGGGCCAACGTCCTGACTTTC,CASSSGPTTSGANVLTF
TRBJ2-7,NA,TRBV5-1,NA,TGCGCCAGCAGCTTGAGGGGGGCCTCCTACGAGCAGTACTTC,CASSLRGASYEQYF
TRBJ2-1,NA,TRBV13,NA,TGTGCCAGCAGCTTAGGGGGTGTTCGACACAATGAGCAGTTCTTC,CASSLGGVRHNEQFF
TRBJ1-2,NA,TRBV6-1,TRBD1,TGTGCCAGCAGTGGCCCCAGGGGGTTAGGCTATGGCTACACCTTC,CASSGPRGLGYGYTF
TRBJ1-2,NA,TRBV7-2,TRBD1,TGTGCCAGCAGCCCCTGGAACAGGGGCTATGGCTACACCTTC,CASSPWNRGYGYTF
TRBJ1-5,NA,TRBV18,NA,TGTGCCAGCTCGCAGGGGAGGGCTCAGCCCCAGCATTTT,CASSQGRAQPQHF
TRBJ1-5,NA,TRBV15,NA,TGTGCCACCAGCGCCCGGGCTTACAATCAGCCCCAGCATTTT,CATSARAYNQPQHF
TRBJ2-6,NA,TRBV18,NA,TGTGCCAGCTCACCACCAGGGCCAGGGAGGCGTGGGGCCAACGTCCTGACTTTC,CASSPPGPGRRGANVLTF
TRBJ1-4,few,TRBV11-2,TRBD1,TGTGCCAGCAGATCAAAGGGGGCTTATATGGAAAAACTGTTTTTT,CASRSKGAYMEKLFF
TRBJ1-6,NA,TRBV6-5,TRBD1,TGTGCCAGCCTGGACAGGGTGGGTTCACCCCTCCACTTT,CASLDRVGSPLHF
TRBJ2-7,NA,TRBV7-6,NA,TGTGCCAGCAGCTTAGCTCTGCAGGGTTACGAGCAGTACTTC,CASSLALQGYEQYF
TRBJ2-7,NA,TRBV2,TRBD1,TGTGCCAGCAGAGAACAGGGGGCCGGCGAGCAGTACTTC,CASREQGAGEQYF
TRBJ1-2,NA,TRBV3-1/TRBV3-2,TRBD1,TGTGCCAGCAGCCAAGACCTCGGGACAGGGGGCGCTGGCTATGGCTACACCTTC,CASSQDLGTGGAGYGYTF
TRBJ1-4,NA,TRBV27,NA,TGTGCCAGCAGTTTCCTGGGGGGCGAAAAACTGTTTTTT,CASSFLGGEKLFF
TRBJ1-6,NA,TRBV7-3,NA,TGTGCCAGCAGCTTAGAAGGGGGCTCCTATAATTCACCCCTCCACTTT,CASSLEGGSYNSPLHF
TRBJ1-5,NA,TRBV27,NA,TGTGCCAGCAGTTTATCGGGGGAGGAGCCCCAGCATTTT,CASSLSGEEPQHF
TRBJ2-3,NA,TRBV28,NA,TGTGCCAGCAGTTATCAGGGGCTAAACGGGGGAAGCACAGATACGCAGTATTTT,CASSYQGLNGGSTDTQYF
TRBJ2-1,few,TRBV7-2,NA,TGTGCCAGCAGCTTAGGAGAGGGGAACAATGAGCAGTTCTTC,CASSLGEGNNEQFF
TRBJ2-3,NA,TRBV7-8,TRBD2,TGTGCCAGCAGCTCCGCGGGAGTACGAGATACGCAGTATTTT,CASSSAGVRDTQYF
TRBJ2-1,NA,TRBV9,TRBD1,TGTGCCAGCAGCGGGCTGCAGGGGGCAGCCTACAATGAGCAGTTCTTC,CASSGLQGAAYNEQFF
TRBJ1-4,NA,TRBV5-8,TRBD1,TGTGCCAGCAGCTCGGGACAGGGGTTTGAAAAACTGTTTTTT,CASSSGQGFEKLFF
TRBJ1-5,NA,TRBV9,NA,TGTGCCAGCAGCGTAGGGGGTATGGGTCAGCCCCAGCATTTT,CASSVGGMGQPQHF
TRBJ2-2,NA,TRBV5-4,TRBD1,TGTGCCAGCAGCTTGGGACAGGGGGGCACCGGGGAGCTGTTTTTT,CASSLGQGGTGELFF
TRBJ2-3,NA,TRBV3-1/TRBV3-2,NA,TGTGCCAGCAGCCAAGCGGGGGGCACAGATACGCAGTATTTT,CASSQAGGTDTQYF
TRBJ1-1,few,TRBV6-2/TRBV6-3,NA,TGTGCCAGCAGTTACTATGGCCCGAACACTGAAGCTTTCTTT,CASSYYGPNTEAFF
TRBJ1-2,NA,TRBV4-1,NA,TGCGCCAGCAGCCAAGATTGGTCAGGGAGCTATGGCTACACCTTC,CASSQDWSGSYGYTF
TRBJ1-1,NA,TRBV3-1/TRBV3-2,NA,TGTGCCAGCAGCCCCCTCGGGGGCTCAGACCGAGGAGCTTTCTTT,CASSPLGGSDRGAFF
TRBJ1-6,few,TRBV28,NA,TGTGCCAGCTATCCCGGGGGGGCATCCTGGTCACCCCTCCACTTT,CASYPGGASWSPLHF
TRBJ1-5,NA,TRBV3-1/TRBV3-2,TRBD1,TGTGCCAGCAGCCAAGGGACAGGGGACAATCAGCCCCAGCATTTT,CASSQGTGDNQPQHF
TRBJ1-2,NA,TRBV7-2,TRBD1,TGTGCCAGCAGCCCACAGGGGCTCCGGGGCTACACCTTC,CASSPQGLRGYTF
TRBJ2-7,once,TRBV28,TRBD2,TGTGCCAGCAGCCTGACTTGGAGCGGGGGGGGCGACTTATACTTC,CASSLTWSGGGDLYF
TRBJ1-2,NA,TRBV2,NA,TGTGCCAGCAGTGAGTGGGACTATGGCTACACCTTC,CASSEWDYGYTF
TRBJ1-3,NA,TRBV9,NA,TGTGCCAGCAGCGTCGAGGTAGGGGCAGGAAACACCATATATTTT,CASSVEVGAGNTIYF
TRBJ1-5,NA,TRBV4-3,TRBD1,TGCGCCAGCAGCCAGACGACAGGGCGTCACCAGCCCCAGCATTTT,CASSQTTGRHQPQHF
TRBJ2-1,NA,TRBV11-2,TRBD2,TGTGCCAGCAGCTACCGGCGGGGGACCTACAATGAGCAGTTCTTC,CASSYRRGTYNEQFF
TRBJ1-2,once,TRBV21-1,NA,TGTGCCAACCCTGGGATGACAGGGAACTATGGCTACACCTTC,CANPGMTGNYGYTF
TRBJ1-4,NA,TRBV5-1,NA,TGCGCCAGCAGCCTGTCCGGCTCACAGGTCTTTGAAAAACTGTTTTTT,CASSLSGSQVFEKLFF
TRBJ1-2,NA,TRBV28,TRBD1,TGTGCCAGCAGAAGGTCCACAGGGGGATTATATGGCTACACCTTC,CASRRSTGGLYGYTF
TRBJ1-2,NA,TRBV5-5,TRBD1,TGTGCCAGCAGCCCGGGACAGGGAGTAACTGGCTACACCTTC,CASSPGQGVTGYTF
TRBJ1-2,NA,TRBV27,NA,TGTGCCAGCAGTTTAGGGCCGCTTCTTGGCTACACCTTC,CASSLGPLLGYTF
TRBJ2-5,NA,TRBV14,NA,TGTGCCAGCAGCCAAGACGGGGTTGGGGCACCTCTTTGGGAGACCCAGTACTTC,CASSQDGVGAPLWETQYF
TRBJ2-2,NA,TRBV14,TRBD2,TGTGCCAGCAGCCAGATTCGTCTTCATAGGACTAGCGGGGGCGACAACACCGGGGAGCTGTTTTTT,CASSQIRLHRTSGGDNTGELFF
TRBJ2-2,NA,TRBV7-2,TRBD1,TGTGCCAGCAGCTTATATGTACAGGGGCTGAGCGGGGAGCTGTTTTTT,CASSLYVQGLSGELFF
TRBJ2-1,NA,TRBV30,NA,TGTGCCTGGAGTGTACAGTTCGGGGGTGTGAGAAATGAGCAGTTCTTC,CAWSVQFGGVRNEQFF
TRBJ1-6,NA,TRBV6-5,TRBD1,TGTGCCAGCAGCCTAACAGGGGCCAGCACCCTCCACTTT,CASSLTGASTLHF
TRBJ2-7,NA,TRBV7-2,NA,TGTGCCAGCAGCTTAGCAGGTCATCCGGAGCAGTACTTC,CASSLAGHPEQYF
TRBJ2-7,NA,TRBV4-2,NA,TGTGCCAGCAGCCAAACCGCAGGAACCGACGAGCAGTACTTC,CASSQTAGTDEQYF
TRBJ2-1,NA,TRBV5-1,TRBD2,TGCGCCAGCAGCATCGTACCGGGACTAGCGGGGGGCGATGAGCAGTTCTTC,CASSIVPGLAGGDEQFF
TRBJ1-4,NA,TRBV5-1,NA,TGCGCCAGCAGCTTGGGAGCTGCAACTAATGAAAAACTGTTTTTT,CASSLGAATNEKLFF
TRBJ2-5,NA,TRBV24-1,TRBD1,TGTGCCACCAGTGACAGACAGGGTGGTAGGGAGACCCAGTACTTC,CATSDRQGGRETQYF
TRBJ1-2,NA,TRBV6-1,NA,TGTGCCAGCAGTGAAGGAGGAGGATCCTATGGCTACACCTTC,CASSEGGGSYGYTF
TRBJ1-6,NA,TRBV4-2,NA,TGTGCCAGCAGCCAAGATCAGGGCACGGCCCTCCACTTT,CASSQDQGTALHF